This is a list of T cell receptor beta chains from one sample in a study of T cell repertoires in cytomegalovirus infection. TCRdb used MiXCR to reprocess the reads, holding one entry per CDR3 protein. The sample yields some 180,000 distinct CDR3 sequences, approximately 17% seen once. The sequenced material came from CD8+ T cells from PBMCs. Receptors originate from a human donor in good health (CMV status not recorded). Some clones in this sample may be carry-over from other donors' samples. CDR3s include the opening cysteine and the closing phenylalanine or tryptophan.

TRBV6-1 CASSEPIAGTQYF
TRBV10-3 CAIRGTRETQYF
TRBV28 CASRGLLPGSEETQYF
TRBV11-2 CASSPRQGGYTF
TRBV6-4 CASSDSSGTGNNEQFF
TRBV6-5 CASSYSTSGADTQYF
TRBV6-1 CASWDIFSYEQYF
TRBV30 CAWSVGDRAHEFSYEQYF
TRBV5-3 CARSFSGNCNQPQHF
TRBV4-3 CASSQPGQEQNQPQHF
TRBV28 CASRRGLAGGETQYF
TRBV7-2 CASSKADGTYEQYF
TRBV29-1 CSVSGTESTYEQYF
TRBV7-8 CASSLGPDRGAYEQYF
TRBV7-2 CASTKKGGNDYGYTF
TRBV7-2 CASSSSTGNQPQHF
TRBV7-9 CASSPEEGTSKQFF
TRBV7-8 CASSYNSDPSTDTQYF
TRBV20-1 CSARGGGASDTQYF
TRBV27 CASSLGGANYGYTF
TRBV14 CASSQATGGTGELFF
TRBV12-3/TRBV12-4 CASSARDSKSSYEQYF
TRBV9 CASSVARSELIYNEQFF
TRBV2 CASSEASTVDNQPQHF
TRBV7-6 CASSLVRLAVLRDNEQFF
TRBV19 CASIRGTEQFF
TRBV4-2 CASSPRRTDAAKNIQYF
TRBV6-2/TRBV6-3 CASNQDETGTYGYTF
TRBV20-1 CSARRTANSYNSPLHF
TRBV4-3 CASSQDSSGVDTQYF
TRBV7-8 CASSPPWEAFF
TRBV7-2 CASKWVQHDEKLFF
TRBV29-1 CSVDSGLNTGELFF
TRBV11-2 CASSHAGFQETQYF
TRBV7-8 CASSPSRDRGDYGYTF
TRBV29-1 CSGGGNPLNLQETQYF
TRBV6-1 CASSWTDQRPNYEQYF
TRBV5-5 CASSFGGTNEQYF
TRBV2 CASSEAPVGRDRGPDNEQFF
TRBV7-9 CASSSGVSSYEQYF
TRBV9 CASSVTLGRTDTQYF
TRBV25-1 CASSSVRQNTGELFF
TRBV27 CASSLRVNQPQHF
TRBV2 CASSEANPKGDTDTQYF
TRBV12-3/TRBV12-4 CASSLSTPISNYGYTF
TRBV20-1 CSARVGLELSYNEQFF
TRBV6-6 CASSPIVRGRYNEQFF
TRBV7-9 CASSSGGVEAFF
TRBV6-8 CASSYDQGFYGYTF
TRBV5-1 CASSLAGSVYEQYF
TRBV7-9 CASSLAGETEAFF
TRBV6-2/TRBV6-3 CASSRIAYEQYF
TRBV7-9 CASSSDGRIDTQYF
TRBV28 CASSPVGGADTQYF
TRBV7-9 CASSSSGGSYNEQFF